What follows are 25 T cell receptor beta chains derived from one specimen sequenced in a study of cytomegalovirus exposure and HLA in healthy donors (TCRdb year 2017). Library preparation used the immunoSEQ multiplex PCR assay. For the multiplex PCR, a mixture combining 60 forward primers for TCR Vbeta segments and 13 reverse primers for TCR Jbeta segments was used. This is the immuneACCESS table as TCRdb keeps it, with only in-frame sequences that have V and J called. A part of the clones is gone; compared with another copy, unresolved V genes explain less than half, and the rest is unexplained. The sample table holds approximately 160,000 clones, of which 77% were seen once. The ten largest clonotypes hold over 2.5% of the sample. Sequenced: PBMCs. The receptors shown here come from a woman between 40 and 55 years old in good health and CMV-seropositive.

The chain is built from TRBV18 and TRBJ1-5; 9 bases match TRBD1. V shed 4 bases and J 4 bases; nucleotides not matched to a gene: 11. CDR1 and CDR2 (germline): KGHSH, LQKENI. The CDR3 consists of 17 residues. CDR3 residues: CASSLGVPGQGNQPQHF. The CDR3, as DNA: TGTGCCAGCTCACTTGGGGTACCGGGACAGGGAAATCAGCCCCAGCATTTT.

This chain uses TRBV2 with TRBJ2-1; TRBD2 matches 9 bases. V lost 7 bases, J lost 7 bases, and 8 bases stayed unmatched. The CDR3 length is 14 residues. Per the germline V gene, CDR1 is SNHLY and CDR2 is FYNNEI. For the CDR3, the DNA is TGTGCCAGCACGGCGGGGGGGCCAGGGAATGAGCAGTTCTTC. Protein sequence: CASTAGGPGNEQFF.

V and J are TRBV10-3 and TRBJ2-1; TRBD1 agrees at 9 bases. The V gene's germline CDR1 is ENHRY and CDR2 SYGVKD. The ends lost 7 bases at V and 5 bases at J; junction bases unmatched: 3. The CDR3 is made up of 13 amino acids. CDR3 nucleotides: TGTGCCATCACCGGGACAGGGAACAATGAGCAGTTCTTC. Amino acids: CAITGTGNNEQFF.

This clone was seen more than once but under ten times. The chain combines TRBV10-3 with TRBJ2-3; TRBD2 aligns across 8 bases. The CDR3 length is 14 residues. CDR1 is ENHRY and CDR2 is SYGVKD in the germline V gene. The trim removed 8 bases at V and 4 bases at J, leaving 8 bases unmatched. As DNA, the CDR3 is TGTGCCATCCGGTTCTCTAGCGGGTCAGATACGCAGTATTTT. Protein: CAIRFSSGSDTQYF.

V gene TRBV9 combines with J gene TRBJ1-6; TRBD1 matches 7 bases. From germline, CDR1 is SGDLS and CDR2 YYNGEE. V lost 4 bases to trimming and J lost 2 bases; unmatched junction nucleotides: 6. This CDR3 spans 16 amino acids. CDR3 sequence: CASSPRQGTYNSPLHF. In DNA form, the CDR3 reads TGTGCCAGCAGCCCCCGACAGGGCACCTATAATTCACCCCTCCACTTT.

The rearrangement joins TRBV7-2 to TRBJ2-3; the D gene is possibly TRBD2 (5 bases). CDR1 SGHTA and CDR2 FQGNSA come from the germline V gene. This CDR3 has 14 residues. V was pared by 5 bases and J by 4 bases, with 13 bases between. CDR3 sequence: CASSTAVLADTQYF. The CDR3 DNA reads as TGTGCCAGCAGCACAGCGGTTTTGGCAGATACGCAGTATTTT.

The V call is TRBV30, the J call TRBJ2-7; tentative D call: TRBD1 (6 bases). The CDR3 totals 13 residues. Germline CDR1 reads GTSNPN; CDR2 reads SVGIG (reference sequence). V was pared by 1 base and J by 4 bases, with 11 bases between. The CDR3 coding sequence is TGTGCCTGGAGTGGGGGGCTGGGGTACGAGCAGTACTTC. Protein product: CAWSGGLGYEQYF.

This clone was seen a handful of times. V usage is TRBV19 and J usage is TRBJ1-5; 7 nucleotides agree with TRBD1. CDR1 is LNHDA and CDR2 is SQIVND in the germline V gene (reference sequence). The CDR3 sequence is 17 residues long. The J segment lost 2 bases and the V segment lost 5 bases, leaving 12 bases of the junction unmatched. CDR3 sequence (DNA): TGTGCCAGTAGTCCCAGACAGGGTCTATTTGGCAATCAGCCCCAGCATTTT. Its translation: CASSPRQGLFGNQPQHF. Using reference TRBV19 and TRBJ1-5 for the parts outside the CDR3, the full variable domain is DGGITQSPKYLFRKEGQNVTLSCEQNLNHDAMYWYRQDPGQGLRLIYYSQIVNDFQKGDIAEGYSVSREKKESFPLTVTSAQKNPTAFYLCASSPRQGLFGNQPQHFGDGTRLSIL.

This clone was seen only once. The chain couples TRBV2 to TRBJ2-2, with D possibly TRBD2 on 5 matching bases. This CDR3 contains 15 residues. V lost 6 bases and J 0 bases, leaving 11 bases between the germline ends. Germline-derived CDR1 and CDR2 are SNHLY and FYNNEI. This CDR3 is CASRRESTNTGELFF. The CDR3 DNA follows: TGTGCCAGCAGGAGGGAGTCCACGAACACCGGGGAGCTGTTTTTT.

This chain links TRBV19 with TRBJ1-2; D not resolved. The CDR3 consists of 13 residues. The germline V gene encodes CDR1 LNHDA and CDR2 SQIVND (reference sequence). Trimming pared 7 bases from V and 0 bases from J, leaving 9 bases between. The chain's CDR3 is CASTRRANYGYTF. CDR3 sequence (DNA): TGTGCCAGTACCCGACGGGCTAACTATGGCTACACCTTC. Filled out from reference TRBV19 and TRBJ1-2, the complete variable domain reads DGGITQSPKYLFRKEGQNVTLSCEQNLNHDAMYWYRQDPGQGLRLIYYSQIVNDFQKGDIAEGYSVSREKKESFPLTVTSAQKNPTAFYLCASTRRANYGYTFGSGTRLTVV.

The chain carries TRBV30 and TRBJ1-2, with 7 bases matching TRBD1. CDR3 length: 14 amino acids. CDR1 and CDR2 from the germline V gene are GTSNPN and SVGIG (reference sequence). The trim removed 3 bases at V and 8 bases at J, leaving 12 bases unmatched. The CDR3 protein is CAWSLLHGTVGYTF. CDR3 coding DNA: TGTGCCTGGAGCCTACTACACGGGACAGTCGGCTACACCTTC.

There are a few counts of this clone. This rearrangement joins TRBV30 to TRBJ1-4; no firm D call. The CDR3 consists of 15 residues. Trimming left V 1 base short and J 1 base short, with 10 bases between. Germline V CDR1 and CDR2: GTSNPN, SVGIG (reference sequence). The DNA of the CDR3 is TGTGCCTGGAGTGGAGGGTTCCAAACTAATGAAAAACTGTTTTTT. Encoded protein: CAWSGGFQTNEKLFF.

Here the CDR3 DNA reads TGTGCCAGCAGCCCCGGGACAGTCCTCACTGAAGCTTTCTTT. Its translation is CASSPGTVLTEAFF. V is TRBV2 and J is TRBJ1-1; the match to TRBD1 covers 7 bases. Germline V gene lookup returns CDR1 SNHLY and CDR2 FYNNEI. Trimming took 6 bases from V and 4 from J; bases not matched to a gene: 8. CDR3 length: 14 residues.

For this clone: Since no conserved phenylalanine or tryptophan closes the CDR3, a read error is the likely cause. The DNA is omitted, as the CDR3 cannot be located on it reliably, and the CDR3 follows TCRdb's listing. V and J are TRBV19 and TRBJ1-5. The length of the CDR3 is 13 amino acids, counting both ends. CDR1 is LNHDA, CDR2 SQIVND, per germline (reference sequence). CDR3 sequence reads: CASSMSEDSPHFL.

The rearrangement links TRBV10-1 to TRBJ2-7, with 8 bases fitting TRBD2. The CDR3 is 14 amino acids. Trimming cost V 6 bases and J 4 bases; bases outside gene matches: 8. The germline V gene has CDR1 WNHNN and CDR2 SYGVQD (reference sequence). The CDR3 sequence: CASSRAGEIYEQYF. In DNA form, the CDR3 reads TGCGCCAGCAGCCGAGCGGGGGAGATTTACGAGCAGTACTTC.

This clone was found a few times. The chain carries TRBV7-2 and TRBJ1-1; D perhaps matches TRBD1 (6 bases). The V gene's germline CDR1 is SGHTA and CDR2 FQGNSA. CDR3 size: 13 residues. Trimming shortened V by 1 base and J by 7 bases, and 10 bases separated the two germline ends. The CDR3 DNA reads TGTGCCAGCAGCTTAGAACAGGGTCTTGAAGCTTTCTTT. It is translated as CASSLEQGLEAFF.

V usage is TRBV11-3 and J usage is TRBJ2-2, with D perhaps TRBD2 (6 bases). CDR1 and CDR2 (germline): SGHNT, YENEEA. Trimming took off 5 bases at V and 6 bases at J, with 10 bases between the two ends. The CDR3 has 13 amino acids. This CDR3 is CASSAREAGELFF. For the CDR3, the DNA is TGTGCCAGCAGCGCCAGGGAGGCCGGGGAGCTGTTTTTT. The complete variable domain, with remaining parts taken from reference TRBV11-3 and TRBJ2-2, reads EAGVVQSPRYKIIEKKQPVAFWCNPISGHNTLYWYLQNLGQGPELLIRYENEEAVDDSQLPKDRFSAERLKGVDSTLKIQPAELGDSAVYLCASSAREAGELFFGEGSRLTVL.

The rearrangement joins TRBV30 to TRBJ1-4; D not resolved. V lost 2 bases, J lost 8 bases, and 6 bases lay in between. CDR3 length: 11 amino acids. Germline lookup yields CDR1 GTSNPN and CDR2 SVGIG (reference sequence). The CDR3 reads CAWSTGEKLFF. The CDR3 nucleotides are TGTGCCTGGAGTACCGGGGAAAAACTGTTTTTT.

The V call is TRBV19, the J call TRBJ2-3; D gene ambiguous. V lost 3 bases, J lost 1 base, and 11 bases lay in between. The CDR3 has 15 amino acids. Germline CDR1 LNHDA, CDR2 SQIVND (reference sequence). This CDR3 reads CASSIINKGTDTQYF. DNA of the CDR3: TGTGCCAGTAGTATTATAAACAAAGGCACAGATACGCAGTATTTT.

The rearrangement uses TRBV5-8 and TRBJ2-3; D call uncertain. The germline gives CDR1 SGHTS, CDR2 YDEGEE. V lost 0 bases to trimming and J lost 9 bases, with 8 bases between them. The CDR3 is 12 residues long. The CDR3 loop reads CASSLEPGTQYF. In nucleotides, the CDR3 is TGTGCCAGCAGCTTGGAGCCAGGAACGCAGTATTTT. Supplemented by reference TRBV5-8 and TRBJ2-3, the full variable domain reads EAGVTQSPTHLIKTRGQQATLRCSPISGHTSVYWYQQALGLGLQFLLWYDEGEERNRGNFPPRFSGRQFPNYSSELNVNALELEDSALYLCASSLEPGTQYFGPGTRLTVL.

The CDR3 DNA follows: TGCGCCAGCAGCTTGACAGGGGAGTATGGCTACACCTTC. Amino acid sequence: CASSLTGEYGYTF. This rearrangement joins TRBV5-1 to TRBJ1-2; 7 bases agree with TRBD1. CDR3 length equals 13 residues. Germline V gene lookup returns CDR1 SGHRS and CDR2 YFSETQ. Unmatched junction bases numbered 2, after V lost 1 base and J lost 5 bases.

DNA for the CDR3: TGCGCCAGCAGTCAAGGACTAGCGGGGGGAAGGACAGATACGCAGTATTTT. Protein product: CASSQGLAGGRTDTQYF. The chain links TRBV5-1 to TRBJ2-3, with 14 bases matching TRBD2. The ends lost 5 bases at V and 3 bases at J; junction bases unmatched: 8. Germline values: CDR1 SGHRS, CDR2 YFSETQ. The CDR3 loop spans 17 amino acids.

The J gene is TRBJ1-1, the V gene TRBV9, with D possibly matching TRBD1 (5 bases). Between the trimmed V and J ends, which lost 5 bases and 2 bases, there was a span of 13 bases. CDR1 and CDR2 from the germline V gene are SGDLS and YYNGEE. This CDR3 has 14 amino acids. The CDR3 nucleotides read TGTGCCAGCAGTGGGGCGGGATCCAACACTGAAGCTTTCTTT. Translated: CASSGAGSNTEAFF.

This sequence joins TRBV7-7 and TRBJ2-2, with D possibly matching TRBD1 (6 bases). Trimming pared 5 bases from V and 1 base from J, leaving 23 bases between. Germline-derived CDR1 and CDR2 are SSHAT and FNYEAQ (reference sequence). The CDR3 runs to 19 residues. CDR3 in amino acids: CASSPPEQGYGGNTGELFF. The CDR3 DNA sequence: TGTGCCAGCAGCCCACCCGAACAGGGATACGGAGGGAACACCGGGGAGCTGTTTTTT.

Concerning this clone: The junction shows a germline mismatch at one end, possibly a read error. The chain recombines TRBV4-1 with TRBJ1-5, with D maybe TRBD1 (5 bases). This CDR3 is 16 amino acids long. Germline CDR1 and CDR2: MGHRA and YSYEKL. CDR3 sequence: CASSEGESGASQPQHF. CDR3 nucleotides: TGTGCCAGCAGCGAAGGGGAATCTGGGGCCTCCCAACCCCAGCATTTT.